The TCR beta chain under discussion was sequenced for a study of T cell changes during pregnancy in multiple sclerosis. The protocol was immunoSEQ multiplex PCR, while the TCRdb copy is restricted to in-frame clones and leaves out a portion. The sample lists 90,000 to 120,000 clones; 85% to 95% were seen once. This CDR3 contains 15 residues. Germline V gives CDR1 SGHDT, CDR2 YYEEEE. The J segment lost 2 bases and the V segment lost 3 bases, leaving 5 bases of the junction unmatched. The chain recombines TRBV5-6 with TRBJ1-2, with 9 bases matching TRBD1. This specimen consisted of peripheral blood, obtained in the third trimester of pregnancy. The clonotype originates from a female donor in good health, enrolled as a control in a pregnancy study. The CDR3 loop reads CASSWPGQGNYGYTF. The CDR3 bases are TGTGCCAGCAGCTGGCCGGGACAGGGAAACTATGGCTACACCTTC.